The following is a T cell receptor beta chain sequence with its context. The germline CDR1 and CDR2 sequences are SGHRS and YFSETQ. Trimming at V came to 1 base and at J to 4 bases, leaving 0 bases not matched to a gene. The CDR3 is made up of 13 amino acids. The record originates from a study of blood T cell repertoires in COVID-19. TCRdb's table, derived via immunoSEQ multiplex PCR, lists solely in-frame clones and lacks some. The sample carries about 83,000 clones, approximately 86% recorded once. The TCR sequence derives from a man older than 75 with active or convalescent COVID-19. Source material: peripheral blood. The chain couples TRBV5-1 to TRBJ1-1, with 8 bases that match TRBD1. CDR3 in amino acids: CASSLTGGTEAFF. CDR3 in DNA: TGCGCCAGCAGCTTGACAGGGGGCACTGAAGCTTTCTTT.